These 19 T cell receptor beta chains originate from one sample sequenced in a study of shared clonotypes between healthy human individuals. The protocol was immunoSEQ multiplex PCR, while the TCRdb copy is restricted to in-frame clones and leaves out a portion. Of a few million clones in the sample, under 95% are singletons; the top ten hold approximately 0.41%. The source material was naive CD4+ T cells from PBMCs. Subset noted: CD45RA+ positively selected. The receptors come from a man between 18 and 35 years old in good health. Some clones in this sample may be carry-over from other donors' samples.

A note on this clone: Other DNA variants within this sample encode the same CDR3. The CDR3 sequence: CASSFLSTDTQYF. The CDR3 DNA follows: TGTGCCAGCAGTTTCCTAAGCACAGATACGCAGTATTTT. The rearrangement links TRBV27 to TRBJ2-3; D is ambiguous. CDR1 and CDR2 (germline): MNHEY, SMNVEV (reference sequence). The CDR3 has 13 amino acids. Between the trimmed V and J ends, which lost 3 bases and 0 bases, there was a span of 4 bases.

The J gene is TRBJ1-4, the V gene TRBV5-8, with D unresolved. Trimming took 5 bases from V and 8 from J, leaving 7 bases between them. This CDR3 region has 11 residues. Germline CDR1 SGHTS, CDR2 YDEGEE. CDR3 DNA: TGTGCCAGCAGGCTTGTCGAAAAACTGTTTTTT. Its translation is CASRLVEKLFF.

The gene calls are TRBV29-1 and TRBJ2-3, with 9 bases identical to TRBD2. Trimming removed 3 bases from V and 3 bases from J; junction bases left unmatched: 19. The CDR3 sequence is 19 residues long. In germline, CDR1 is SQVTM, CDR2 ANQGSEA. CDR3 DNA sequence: TGCAGCGTTGAGGGAACGTTGAGTAGCGGGAGTGGGGGGACAGATACGCAGTATTTT. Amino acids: CSVEGTLSSGSGGTDTQYF.

As DNA, the CDR3 is TGTGCCAGCAGTTATCTAGGACAGGGGAACAACGAGCAGTACTTC. Its protein product is CASSYLGQGNNEQYF. The rearrangement joins TRBV6-9 to TRBJ2-7, with 9 bases aligning to TRBD1. With 2 bases clipped from V and 5 bases from J, the junction kept 7 bases outside the gene matches. Germline V lookup: CDR1 MNHGY, CDR2 SVAAGI. CDR3 length: 15 residues.

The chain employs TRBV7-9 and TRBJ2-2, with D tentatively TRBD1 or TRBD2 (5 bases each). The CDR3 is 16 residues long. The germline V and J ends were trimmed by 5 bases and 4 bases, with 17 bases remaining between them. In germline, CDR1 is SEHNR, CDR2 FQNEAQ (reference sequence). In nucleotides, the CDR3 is TGTGCCAGCAGCCCCCGGCTCGGGACCCCCACCGGGGAGCTGTTTTTT. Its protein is CASSPRLGTPTGELFF.

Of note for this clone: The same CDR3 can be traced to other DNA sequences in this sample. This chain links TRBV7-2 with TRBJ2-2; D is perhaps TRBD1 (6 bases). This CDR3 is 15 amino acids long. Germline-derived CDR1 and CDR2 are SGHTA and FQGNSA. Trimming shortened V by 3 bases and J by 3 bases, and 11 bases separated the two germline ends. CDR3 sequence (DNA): TGTGCCAGCAGCTTGTTGGGGGCGGACACCGGGGAGCTGTTTTTT. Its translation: CASSLLGADTGELFF.

CDR3 loop: CASSPPTVRRETQYF. CDR3 coding DNA: TGTGCCAGCTCACCACCTACGGTCCGGAGAGAGACCCAGTACTTC. This sequence joins TRBV18 and TRBJ2-5, with unresolved D. Germline lookup yields CDR1 KGHSH and CDR2 LQKENI. There are 15 residues in the CDR3. V lost 0 bases to trimming and J lost 4 bases, with 12 bases between them. Based on the CDR3 plus reference TRBV18 and TRBJ2-5, the full variable domain is NAGVMQNPRHLVRRRGQEARLRCSPMKGHSHVYWYRQLPEEGLKFMVYLQKENIIDESGMPKERFSAEFPKEGPSILRIQQVVRGDSAAYFCASSPPTVRRETQYFGPGTRLLVL.

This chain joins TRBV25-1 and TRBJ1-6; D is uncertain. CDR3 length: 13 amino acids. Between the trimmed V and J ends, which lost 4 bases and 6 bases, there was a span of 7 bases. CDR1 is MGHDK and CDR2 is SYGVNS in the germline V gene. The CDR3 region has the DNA TGTGCCAGCAGTGGACGGCCTAATTCACCCCTCCACTTT. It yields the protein CASSGRPNSPLHF.

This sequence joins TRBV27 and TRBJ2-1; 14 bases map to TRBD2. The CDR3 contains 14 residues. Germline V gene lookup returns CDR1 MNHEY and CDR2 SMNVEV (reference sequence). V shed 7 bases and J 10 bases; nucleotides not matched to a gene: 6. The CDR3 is CASKPGLAGVEQFF. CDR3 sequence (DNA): TGTGCCAGCAAGCCGGGACTAGCGGGAGTAGAGCAGTTCTTC.

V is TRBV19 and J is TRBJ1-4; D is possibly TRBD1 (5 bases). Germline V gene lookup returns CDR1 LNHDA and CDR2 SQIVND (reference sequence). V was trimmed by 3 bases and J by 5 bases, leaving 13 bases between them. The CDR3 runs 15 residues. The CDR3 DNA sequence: TGTGCCAGTAGTATTGAGGGGCTACCGAATGAAAAACTGTTTTTT. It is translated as CASSIEGLPNEKLFF.

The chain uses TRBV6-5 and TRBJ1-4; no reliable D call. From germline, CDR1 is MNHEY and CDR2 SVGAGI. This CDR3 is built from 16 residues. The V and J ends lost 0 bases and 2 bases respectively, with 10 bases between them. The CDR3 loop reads CASSYSRLGTNEKLFF. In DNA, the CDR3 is TGTGCCAGCAGTTACTCGCGCCTGGGGACTAATGAAAAACTGTTTTTT.

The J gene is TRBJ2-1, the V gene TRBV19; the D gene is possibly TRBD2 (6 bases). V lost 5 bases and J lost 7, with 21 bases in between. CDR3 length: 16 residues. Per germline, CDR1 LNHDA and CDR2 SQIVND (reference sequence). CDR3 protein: CASSAMAGFGGNEQFF. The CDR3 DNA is TGTGCCAGTAGTGCCATGGCGGGATTTGGAGGGAATGAGCAGTTCTTC.

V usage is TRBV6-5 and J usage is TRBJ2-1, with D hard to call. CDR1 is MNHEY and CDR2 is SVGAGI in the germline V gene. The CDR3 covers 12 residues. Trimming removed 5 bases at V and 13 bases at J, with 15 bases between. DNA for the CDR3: TGTGCCAGCAGTCCGGGTCCCCGTATCCAGTTCTTC. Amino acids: CASSPGPRIQFF.

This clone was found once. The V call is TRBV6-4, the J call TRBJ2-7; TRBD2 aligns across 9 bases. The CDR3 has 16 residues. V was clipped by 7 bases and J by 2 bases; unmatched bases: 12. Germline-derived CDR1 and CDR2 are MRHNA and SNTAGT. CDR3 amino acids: CASTPHLKRGAYEQYF. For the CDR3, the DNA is TGTGCCAGCACCCCCCATTTAAAGCGGGGGGCCTACGAGCAGTACTTC.

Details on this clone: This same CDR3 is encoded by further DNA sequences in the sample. CDR3: CASSLEGGGGQPQHF. CDR3 sequence (DNA): TGCGCCAGCAGCTTGGAGGGGGGTGGAGGTCAGCCCCAGCATTTT. This chain joins TRBV5-1 and TRBJ1-5; tentatively, D is TRBD1 (6 bases). CDR1 and CDR2 (germline): SGHRS, YFSETQ. V was clipped by 0 bases and J by 6 bases, with 13 bases between them. The CDR3 is made up of 15 amino acids. The full variable domain, in which reference TRBV5-1 and TRBJ1-5 provide the parts outside the CDR3, is KAGVTQTPRYLIKTRGQQVTLSCSPISGHRSVSWYQQTPGQGLQFLFEYFSETQRNKGNFPGRFSGRQFSNSRSEMNVSTLELGDSALYLCASSLEGGGGQPQHFGDGTRLSIL.

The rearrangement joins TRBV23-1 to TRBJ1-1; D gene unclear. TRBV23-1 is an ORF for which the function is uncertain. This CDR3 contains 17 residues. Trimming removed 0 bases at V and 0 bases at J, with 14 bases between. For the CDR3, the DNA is TGCGCCAGCAGTCAATCAATTGGAGGACGCTTGAACACTGAAGCTTTCTTT. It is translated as CASSQSIGGRLNTEAFF.

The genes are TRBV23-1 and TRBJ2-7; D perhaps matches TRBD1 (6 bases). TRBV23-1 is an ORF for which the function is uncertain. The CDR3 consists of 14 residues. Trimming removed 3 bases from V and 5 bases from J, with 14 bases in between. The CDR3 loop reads CASSQAGDSHEQYF. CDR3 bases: TGCGCCAGCAGTCAGGCAGGGGATTCCCACGAGCAGTACTTC.

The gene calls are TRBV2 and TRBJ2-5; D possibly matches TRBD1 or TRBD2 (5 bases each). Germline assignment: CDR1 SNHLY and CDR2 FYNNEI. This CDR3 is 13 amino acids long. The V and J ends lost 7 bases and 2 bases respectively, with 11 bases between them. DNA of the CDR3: TGTGCCAGCAAAGGGACGGAACAAGAGACCCAGTACTTC. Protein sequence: CASKGTEQETQYF.

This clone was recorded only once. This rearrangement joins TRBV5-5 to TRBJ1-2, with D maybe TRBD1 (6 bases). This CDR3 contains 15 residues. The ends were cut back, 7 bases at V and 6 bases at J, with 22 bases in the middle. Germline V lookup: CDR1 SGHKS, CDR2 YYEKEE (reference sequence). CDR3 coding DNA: TGTGCCAGCGTAATCGGGGGCCGCGAGCGACATGGCTACACCTTC. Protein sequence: CASVIGGRERHGYTF.